Listed here are 27 T cell receptor beta chains from one sample, sequenced in a study of blood T cell repertoires in COVID-19. The table came from immunoSEQ multiplex PCR; TCRdb's copy has only in-frame clones and leaves some out. The data contain 87,000 or so clones, around 90% of them singletons. The sample comprised peripheral blood. These TCRs come from an elderly man with acute or convalescent COVID-19.

The chain couples TRBV9 to TRBJ2-2; a weak D match, TRBD1 (6 bases). The V end was cut by 4 bases, the J end by 15 bases, with 19 bases between. Per the germline V gene, CDR1 is SGDLS and CDR2 is YYNGEE. This CDR3 comprises 13 residues. The CDR3 loop reads CASSPHSRGGLFF. In nucleotides, the CDR3 is TGTGCCAGCAGCCCCCACAGCAGGGGTGGGTTGTTTTTT.

The genes are TRBV6-2 or TRBV6-3 and TRBJ2-1; 9 bases line up with TRBD2. The V gene's germline CDR1 is MNHEY and CDR2 SVGEGT. This CDR3 has 16 amino acids. The J segment lost 6 bases and the V segment lost 2 bases, leaving 8 bases of the junction unmatched. The CDR3, as DNA: TGTGCCAGCAGTTACACCTTGCGGGAGGGCCGCAATGAGCAGTTCTTC. Translation: CASSYTLREGRNEQFF.

This chain uses TRBV12-3 or TRBV12-4 with TRBJ1-1; unclear D gene. The V gene lost 0 bases and the J gene lost 11 bases, with 10 bases spanning the gap. The length of the CDR3 is 12 residues. CDR3 bases: TGTGCCAGCAGTTTAGCCGGGTGGGAGGCTTTCTTT. Translating gives CASSLAGWEAFF.

This CDR3 is CAIRDRVGQPQHF. The CDR3 DNA reads TGTGCCATCAGGGACAGGGTGGGGCAGCCCCAGCATTTT. The V and J genes are TRBV10-3 and TRBJ1-5; 8 nucleotides align to TRBD1. The CDR3 length is 13 residues. Germline V gives CDR1 ENHRY, CDR2 SYGVKD. Trimming removed 6 bases from V and 7 bases from J; junction bases left unmatched: 5.

J is TRBJ1-2 and V is TRBV25-1; 7 nucleotides align to TRBD1. Losses at the gene ends were 6 bases for V and 5 bases for J; bases not matched to a gene: 12. The CDR3 totals 15 residues. CDR1 and CDR2 (germline): MGHDK, SYGVNS. The CDR3 protein is CASSDRGTAGYGYTF. The CDR3 nucleotides are TGTGCCAGCAGCGACCGAGGGACAGCTGGGTATGGCTACACCTTC.

The V and J genes are TRBV19 and TRBJ1-1; D not certain. The CDR3 totals 15 residues. The V gene lost 1 base and the J gene lost 0 bases, with 9 bases spanning the gap. The germline CDR1 and CDR2 sequences are LNHDA and SQIVND (reference sequence). The CDR3 sequence is CASSIVWQVNTEAFF. Written as DNA, the CDR3 is TGTGCCAGTAGTATAGTGTGGCAGGTGAACACTGAAGCTTTCTTT.

The chain has TRBV27 and TRBJ2-3; 14 bases are shared with TRBD2. This CDR3 contains 16 residues. Germline V gene lookup returns CDR1 MNHEY and CDR2 SMNVEV (reference sequence). Losses at the gene ends were 2 bases for V and 5 bases for J; bases not matched to a gene: 3. The CDR3 DNA reads TGTGCCAGCAGTTTAACTGGGACTAGCGGGAGAGATACGCAGTATTTT. Its translation is CASSLTGTSGRDTQYF.

This chain connects TRBV12-3 or TRBV12-4 to TRBJ1-1; D remains ambiguous. The CDR3 extends over 13 amino acids. V was shortened by 7 bases and J by 1 base, with 10 bases between the two germline ends. CDR3 sequence: CASTWEGNTEAFF. The CDR3 region has the DNA TGTGCCAGCACCTGGGAGGGGAACACTGAAGCTTTCTTT.

The chain uses TRBV5-1 and TRBJ1-1; 9 nucleotides align to TRBD1. With V trimmed by 4 bases and J by 4 bases, 5 bases remained unmatched. This CDR3 is 14 amino acids long. Germline V gene data show CDR1 as SGHRS and CDR2 as YFSETQ. The CDR3 DNA sequence: TGCGCCAGCAGCCCGCCGGGACAGGGCACTGAAGCTTTCTTT. It specifies CASSPPGQGTEAFF.

V and J are TRBV19 and TRBJ2-3; no firm D call. Germline CDR1 is LNHDA and CDR2 is SQIVND (reference sequence). Trimming removed 3 bases from V and 1 base from J, with 5 bases in between. The CDR3 has 13 amino acids. The DNA for the CDR3 is TGTGCCAGTAGTATGGCAGGCACAGATACGCAGTATTTT. Residues: CASSMAGTDTQYF.

The V gene is TRBV5-6, the J gene TRBJ1-1; D might be TRBD1 (6 bases). The CDR3 is made up of 16 amino acids. The V end lost 4 bases, the J end lost 1 base, and 17 bases lay between the germline ends. CDR1 SGHDT and CDR2 YYEEEE come from the germline V gene. As DNA, the CDR3 is TGTGCCAGCAGCCCGCAGGGGTGGGCTTGGAACACTGAAGCTTTCTTT. This gives the protein CASSPQGWAWNTEAFF.

The chain has TRBV18 and TRBJ2-2, with D perhaps TRBD1 (5 bases). Per germline, CDR1 KGHSH and CDR2 LQKENI. Trimming took off 3 bases at V and 0 bases at J, with 5 bases between the two ends. The CDR3 contains 14 residues. This CDR3 is CASSPRANTGELFF. The CDR3 bases are TGTGCCAGCTCACCCAGGGCGAACACCGGGGAGCTGTTTTTT.

V gene TRBV19 combines with J gene TRBJ1-5, with 9 positions matching TRBD1. CDR1 and CDR2 (germline): LNHDA, SQIVND (reference sequence). This CDR3 is built from 15 residues. V lost 4 bases, J lost 6 bases, and 7 bases stayed unmatched. The CDR3 loop is CASSTTGTGIQPQHF. The CDR3, as DNA: TGTGCCAGTAGTACGACCGGGACAGGGATTCAGCCCCAGCATTTT.

This clone is a singleton in its sample. This chain joins TRBV7-3 and TRBJ1-6; 8 bases line up with TRBD1. CDR3 length: 16 amino acids. Germline loops: CDR1 SGHTA, CDR2 FQGTGA. J lost 6 bases, V lost 4 bases, and 8 bases had no gene match. In DNA, the CDR3 is TGTGCCAGCAGCTCGACAGGGGCCTCTACTAATTCACCCCTCCACTTT. Amino acids: CASSSTGASTNSPLHF. The full variable domain, its missing parts supplied by reference TRBV7-3 and TRBJ1-6, is GAGVSQTPSNKVTEKGKYVELRCDPISGHTALYWYRQSLGQGPEFLIYFQGTGAADDSGLPNDRFFAVRPEGSVSTLKIQRTERGDSAVYLCASSSTGASTNSPLHFGNGTRLTVT.

The chain's CDR3 is CASSQDNRFNSNQPQHF. The CDR3 DNA is TGCGCCAGCAGCCAAGATAACAGGTTCAATAGCAATCAGCCCCAGCATTTT. This chain uses TRBV4-1 with TRBJ1-5; weak D call: TRBD1 (5 bases). Trimming took 0 bases from V and 0 from J, leaving 12 bases between them. The CDR3 consists of 17 residues. The germline gives CDR1 MGHRA, CDR2 YSYEKL.

CDR3: CASSEGVRGSLSEQYF. CDR3 nucleotide sequence: TGTGCCAGCAGTGAAGGCGTCAGGGGGAGTCTGTCCGAGCAGTACTTC. The chain is built from TRBV6-1 and TRBJ2-7; 7 nucleotides line up with TRBD1. The CDR3 runs 16 residues. J gave up 6 bases and V 1 base, and 12 bases lay outside the gene matches. Germline loops: CDR1 MNHNS, CDR2 SASEGT.

This rearrangement joins TRBV18 to TRBJ1-1, with 10 bases matching TRBD1. Germline lookup yields CDR1 KGHSH and CDR2 LQKENI. The CDR3 is 14 residues long. The junction had 6 bases not matched to a gene; V was cut back by 4 bases and J by 7 bases. In DNA, the CDR3 is TGTGCCAGCTCACGCTTGGGACAGGGGAGTGAAGCTTTCTTT. Amino acid sequence: CASSRLGQGSEAFF. Combining the CDR3 with reference TRBV18 and TRBJ1-1 gives the whole variable domain NAGVMQNPRHLVRRRGQEARLRCSPMKGHSHVYWYRQLPEEGLKFMVYLQKENIIDESGMPKERFSAEFPKEGPSILRIQQVVRGDSAAYFCASSRLGQGSEAFFGQGTRLTVV.

The chain links TRBV9 to TRBJ2-7; 10 nucleotides line up with TRBD1. Trimming cost V 3 bases and J 3 bases; bases outside gene matches: 6. Per germline, CDR1 SGDLS and CDR2 YYNGEE. CDR3 size: 15 residues. The CDR3, as DNA: TGTGCCAGCAGCGCAACCCGGGACAGGGGCTACGAGCAGTACTTC. Protein: CASSATRDRGYEQYF.

The gene calls are TRBV2 and TRBJ2-3, with 10 bases matching TRBD2. The CDR3 is 15 amino acids. Unmatched junction bases numbered 5, after V lost 4 bases and J lost 4 bases. Germline V lookup: CDR1 SNHLY, CDR2 FYNNEI. The CDR3 reads CASSVRTSGADTQYF. The CDR3 nucleotides are TGTGCCAGCAGTGTGAGAACTAGCGGGGCAGATACGCAGTATTTT.

This clone was counted a single time. This sequence joins TRBV6-1 and TRBJ1-1, with 9 bases lining up with TRBD1. The CDR3 consists of 18 residues. From germline, CDR1 is MNHNS and CDR2 SASEGT. J lost 6 bases, V lost 3 bases, and 17 bases had no gene match. CDR3 sequence: CASSESVVGTGIYPEAFF. The CDR3 region has the DNA TGTGCCAGCAGTGAGTCAGTTGTTGGGACAGGGATATACCCTGAAGCTTTCTTT.

The chain carries TRBV18 and TRBJ1-2, with 9 positions matching TRBD1. CDR1 and CDR2 (germline): KGHSH, LQKENI. This CDR3 is 15 amino acids long. V shed 3 bases and J 3 bases; nucleotides not matched to a gene: 5. CDR3 nucleotide sequence: TGTGCCAGCTCACCGTCGGGACAGGGAGACTATGGCTACACCTTC. Its protein is CASSPSGQGDYGYTF.

There are a few counts of this clone. Other DNA sequences in this specimen translate into the identical CDR3. This rearrangement joins TRBV6-5 to TRBJ1-2; D remains ambiguous. With 6 bases removed from V and 2 bases from J, the gap between germline ends came to 7 bases. This CDR3 has 12 amino acids. In germline, CDR1 is MNHEY, CDR2 SVGAGI. CDR3 loop: CASRQTNYGYTF. The CDR3 bases are TGTGCCAGCAGACAGACAAACTATGGCTACACCTTC.

CDR3 protein: CASSAPDRGPTEAFF. The DNA of the CDR3 is TGTGCCAGCAGCGCCCCGGACAGGGGGCCCACTGAAGCTTTCTTT. This rearrangement joins TRBV9 to TRBJ1-1; 11 bases map to TRBD1. The CDR3 totals 15 residues. The junction had 5 bases not matched to a gene; V was cut back by 3 bases and J by 4 bases. CDR1 is SGDLS and CDR2 is YYNGEE in the germline V gene. Full variable domain (rest looked up from reference TRBV9 and TRBJ1-1): DSGVTQTPKHLITATGQRVTLRCSPRSGDLSVYWYQQSLDQGLQFLIQYYNGEERAKGNILERFSAQQFPDLHSELNLSSLELGDSALYFCASSAPDRGPTEAFFGQGTRLTVV.

The chain is built from TRBV3-1 (or the pseudogene TRBV3-2) and TRBJ2-7, with 10 positions matching TRBD1. Trimming cost V 4 bases and J 0 bases; bases outside gene matches: 6. The CDR3 runs to 16 residues. Looked up from germline, CDR1 is LGHDT and CDR2 is YNNKEL (reference sequence). Here the CDR3 reads CASSPGQGRGSYEQYF. The CDR3 DNA follows: TGTGCCAGCAGCCCGGGACAGGGGAGAGGCTCCTACGAGCAGTACTTC.

The J gene is TRBJ2-5, the V gene TRBV3-1 (or the pseudogene TRBV3-2); 7 bases are shared with TRBD1. V shed 1 base and J 5 bases; nucleotides not matched to a gene: 4. The CDR3 covers 14 residues. Germline CDR1 and CDR2: LGHDT and YNNKEL (reference sequence). The CDR3 DNA reads as TGTGCCAGCAGCCAAGGACAGGGTCGGGAGACCCAGTACTTC. Translating it yields CASSQGQGRETQYF.

The V gene is TRBV27, the J gene TRBJ2-3; 10 bases fit TRBD1. V shed 4 bases and J 1 base; nucleotides not matched to a gene: 2. This CDR3 region has 15 residues. The V gene's germline CDR1 is MNHEY and CDR2 SMNVEV (reference sequence). The CDR3 spells CASSSGTGGTDTQYF. CDR3 coding DNA: TGTGCCAGCAGTTCGGGGACAGGGGGCACAGATACGCAGTATTTT.

This chain uses TRBV6-5 with TRBJ1-1; a possible D gene is TRBD1 (6 bases). The germline V gene encodes CDR1 MNHEY and CDR2 SVGAGI. Between the trimmed V and J ends, which lost 6 bases and 0 bases, there was a span of 11 bases. This CDR3 spans 14 amino acids. CDR3 protein: CASSQQGLNTEAFF. The CDR3 DNA sequence: TGTGCCAGCAGCCAACAGGGATTGAACACTGAAGCTTTCTTT.